Listed below are T cell receptor beta chains from one sample, sequenced in a study of human T cells and chemical hapten exposure. TCRdb itself ran the RACE reads through MiXCR, one entry per CDR3 protein. This table has around 100,000 distinct CDR3 sequences, over 9.5% appearing once. The sample was whole blood, taken in connection with sensitization to the hapten diphenylcyclopropenone (DPC). These receptors originate from a middle-aged woman with alopecia areata. Some clones in this sample may be carry-over from other donors' samples. Both conserved end residues are part of each CDR3. D genes are given only for firm matches. Clone size is not always given. Where it is, it says once, few, many or a class for expanded clones.

d_call	j_call	clone_size	v_call	cdr3_aa	cdr3_nt
-	TRBJ1-4	many	TRBV5-1	CASSSRGQTNEKLFF	TGCGCCAGCAGCTCGAGAGGACAGACAAATGAAAAACTGTTTTTT
-	TRBJ2-5	few	TRBV10-3	CAISGFDQETQYF	TGTGCCATCAGTGGCTTTGATCAAGAGACCCAGTACTTC
-	TRBJ1-1	many	TRBV3-1	CASSQSDQNTEAFF	TGTGCCAGCAGCCAATCCGACCAGAACACTGAAGCTTTCTTT
TRBD2	TRBJ2-7	-	TRBV30	CAWRRPGLVGVDEQYF	TGTGCCTGGAGAAGACCCGGACTAGTCGGCGTAGACGAGCAGTACTTC
-	TRBJ2-1	few	TRBV6-6	CATKRDTGGEQFF	TGTGCCACCAAAAGGGACACCGGGGGTGAGCAGTTCTTC
-	TRBJ2-7	-	TRBV5-1	CASSSTGRDARSPYEQYF	TGCGCCAGCAGCTCCACCGGTCGGGACGCCAGATCCCCTTACGAGCAGTACTTC
-	TRBJ2-1	many	TRBV4-3	CASSQGSGIASYNEQFF	TGCGCCAGCAGCCAAGGCTCTGGGATCGCGTCCTACAATGAGCAGTTCTTC
TRBD1	TRBJ1-1	many	TRBV27	CASSEGASAEAFF	TGTGCCAGCAGCGAGGGGGCATCGGCTGAAGCTTTCTTT
-	TRBJ1-5	few	TRBV21-1	CASSKALRWSDSNQPQHF	TGTGCCAGCAGCAAAGCGCTAAGGTGGTCAGATAGCAATCAGCCCCAGCATTTT
TRBD1	TRBJ1-4	many	TRBV6-6	CASSYRGTGNEKLFF	TGTGCCAGCAGTTACCGAGGGACAGGAAATGAAAAACTGTTTTTT
-	TRBJ2-5	many	TRBV6-5	CASRVDQETQYF	TGTGCCAGCAGGGTAGACCAAGAGACCCAGTACTTC
-	TRBJ1-2	-	TRBV3-1	CASSERDALYGYAF	TGTGCCAGCAGCGAAAGGGATGCCCTCTATGGCTACGCCTTC
TRBD2	TRBJ2-1	many	TRBV6-8	CASSIRTSGYNEQFF	TGTGCCAGCAGTATCCGTACTAGCGGCTACAATGAGCAGTTCTTC
TRBD2	TRBJ2-7	many	TRBV20-1	CSARLRGESYEQYF	TGCAGTGCTAGACTCCGGGGGGAATCCTACGAGCAGTACTTC
-	TRBJ2-2	few	TRBV4-2	CASSQDGLRELFF	TGTGCCAGCAGCCAAGACGGCTTGAGGGAGCTGTTTTTT
-	TRBJ2-7	many	TRBV9	CASSALTGEQYF	TGTGCCAGCAGCGCCTTGACTGGTGAGCAGTACTTC
TRBD1	TRBJ1-2	-	TRBV30	CAWDRDQAGYTF	TGTGCCTGGGACAGGGACCAGGCTGGCTACACCTTC
-	TRBJ2-5	-	TRBV29-1	CSVEIGLRAQYF	TGCAGCGTTGAAATCGGCCTAAGGGCCCAGTACTTC
-	TRBJ1-2	many	TRBV28	CASSSPSSGNYGYTF	TGTGCCAGCAGTTCCCCTAGTTCGGGCAACTATGGCTACACCTTC
-	TRBJ1-5	-	TRBV6-2/TRBV6-3	CGSSYLQGGRGTLNQPQHF	TGTGGCAGCAGTTACTTGCAAGGAGGGAGGGGCACCCTGAATCAGCCCCAGCATTTT
TRBD1	TRBJ1-5	-	TRBV29-1	CSVRTGGQPQHF	TGCAGCGTTCGGACAGGGGGTCAGCCCCAGCATTTT
TRBD1	TRBJ2-1	-	TRBV29-1	CSVERGRDRNNEQFF	TGCAGCGTTGAAAGGGGTAGGGACAGGAACAATGAGCAGTTCTTC
-	TRBJ2-5	many	TRBV7-9	CASRVLTAPETQYF	TGTGCCAGCAGGGTACTGACAGCCCCGGAGACCCAGTACTTC
-	TRBJ2-2	few	TRBV6-5	CASGSLNTGELFF	TGTGCTAGTGGCAGCCTGAACACCGGGGAGCTGTTTTTT